The subject of this entry is one TCR beta chain. This specimen comes from a study of T cells in Graves' hyperthyroidism and ophthalmopathy. Study details: The initial diagnosis was the point when peripheral blood was collected, ahead of any treatment.

The V and J ends lost 0 bases and 5 bases respectively, with 13 bases between them. Germline values: CDR1 SGHRS, CDR2 YFSETQ. The CDR3 runs 15 residues. RNA transcripts served as the template for amplifying TCR beta CDR3 regions. The HTBI primer set served for first-round RT-PCR of the TCR CDR3. TCRdb reprocessed the multiplex PCR reads with MiXCR, giving one entry per CDR3 protein. The repertoire holds about 400,000 distinct CDR3 sequences, 15% seen once, with roughly 33% in the top ten. Hyperthyroidism, newly diagnosed and lasting under 2 months, affected patients aged 18 to 65. The sample consisted of blood. The receptor's source is a woman under 40 with Graves' hyperthyroidism. The chain links TRBV5-1 to TRBJ2-3, with unresolved D. The CDR3 region has the DNA TGCGCCAGCAGCTTGGGGGGTAGTGGCGGAGATACGCAGTATTTT. This encodes CASSLGGSGGDTQYF.